This T cell receptor (beta chain) is drawn from a study of regulatory T cells in long-lasting Graves disease. Study-level results: Newly diagnosed Graves' patients had higher TCR diversity than persistent ones. Persistent disease showed a preference for TRBV28, TRBJ1-2 and TRBJ2-5.

Noted time point: newly diagnosed GD, antithyroid drugs for less than 3 months. Isolated PBMC RNA provided the starting material for the TCR library. This clonotype has a handful of counts. Its antigen is not identified. This CDR3 has 13 amino acids. The germline gives CDR1 WSHSY, CDR2 SAAADI. Trimming cost V 9 bases and J 2 bases, with 14 bases left between them. HTBI primers from iRepertoire and Arm-PCR of CDR3 regions yielded the TCR beta libraries. TCRdb called the multiplex PCR reads again in MiXCR, with one record for every CDR3 protein. Here the sample spans about 620,000 distinct CDR3 sequences, 16% being singletons. This same sample was also taken into another study, of T cells in Graves' hyperthyroidism and ophthalmopathy.

The sample consisted of peripheral blood mononuclear cells (PBMCs), taken at new diagnosis, from a patient treated with antithyroid drugs. This TCR was recovered from a woman in her 30s with Graves disease. V and J are TRBV10-2 and TRBJ2-7, with D uncertain. The chain's CDR3 is CARGREATYEQYF. The CDR3 coding sequence is TGCGCCAGGGGTCGTGAGGCAACCTACGAGCAGTACTTC.